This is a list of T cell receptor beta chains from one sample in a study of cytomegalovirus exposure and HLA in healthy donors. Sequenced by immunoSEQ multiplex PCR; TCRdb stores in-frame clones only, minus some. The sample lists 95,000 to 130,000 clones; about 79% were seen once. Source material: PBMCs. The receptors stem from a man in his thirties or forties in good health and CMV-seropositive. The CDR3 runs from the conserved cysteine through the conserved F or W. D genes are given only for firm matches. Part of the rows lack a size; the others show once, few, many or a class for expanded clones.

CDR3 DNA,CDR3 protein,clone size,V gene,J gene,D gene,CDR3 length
TGCAGCGCTAAGGACAGTGCAACTAATGAAAAACTGTTTTTT,CSAKDSATNEKLFF,NA,TRBV29-1,TRBJ1-4,NA,14
TGTGCCAGCAGCTTAGCTTCAGGAAACACCATATATTTT,CASSLASGNTIYF,NA,TRBV7-9,TRBJ1-3,NA,13
TGTGCCAGCAGACCCAGCGGGAGCGGATACGAGCAGTACTTC,CASRPSGSGYEQYF,NA,TRBV7-2,TRBJ2-7,TRBD2,14
TGTGCCAGCAGCTCGACAGGGGTCACAGATACGCAGTATTTT,CASSSTGVTDTQYF,once,TRBV7-9,TRBJ2-3,TRBD1,14
TGTGCCAGCAGCTCAGGGGGCGTCGGTCAGCCCCAGCATTTT,CASSSGGVGQPQHF,NA,TRBV7-2,TRBJ1-5,TRBD1,14
TGTGCCAGCAGCCCGCCTGGAGGGAGGGTCACTGAAGCTTTCTTT,CASSPPGGRVTEAFF,NA,TRBV28,TRBJ1-1,NA,15
TGTGCCAGCAGCGTAGCTTTTGGGGGCGTGGGCGCTTCACCCCTCCACTTT,CASSVAFGGVGASPLHF,NA,TRBV9,TRBJ1-6,NA,17
TGTGCCATCGGGACTAGCGGGAACCCCACCTACGAGCAGTACTTC,CAIGTSGNPTYEQYF,NA,TRBV10-3,TRBJ2-7,TRBD2,15
TGTGCCAGCAGTTCTGCCCGGACAGGAGAGACCCAGTACTTC,CASSSARTGETQYF,NA,TRBV5-6,TRBJ2-5,TRBD1,14
TGTGCCAGCAGCACAACAGGGAGATGGGCTAGTGAGCAGTACTTC,CASSTTGRWASEQYF,NA,TRBV5-6,TRBJ2-5,NA,15
TGTGCCAGCAGCCAAGGGGCGGGGGCCTACAATGAGCAGTTCTTC,CASSQGAGAYNEQFF,NA,TRBV11-2,TRBJ2-1,TRBD2,15
TGTGCCACCAGCAGAGACCCGGGGGGGCCAGACGAGCAGTACTTC,CATSRDPGGPDEQYF,medium-sized,TRBV15,TRBJ2-7,TRBD2,15
TGCAGCGTTGAAGGAAGAGCGCAGATTTTTAACTATGGCTACACCTTC,CSVEGRAQIFNYGYTF,NA,TRBV29-1,TRBJ1-2,NA,16
TGTGCCAGCAGTTTGACGTCTAGGGGGACTGAAGCTTTCTTT,CASSLTSRGTEAFF,NA,TRBV27,TRBJ1-1,NA,14
TGTGCCAGTAGTGCGGGGGGGGACACTGAAGCTTTCTTT,CASSAGGDTEAFF,few,TRBV19,TRBJ1-1,NA,13
TGTGCCAGCAGCTTAGTCAACAGGCGTAATTCACCCCTCCACTTT,CASSLVNRRNSPLHF,NA,TRBV11-2,TRBJ1-6,NA,15
TGTGCCAGCAGTTTCCAGGGGGCGATCTACGAGCAGTACTTC,CASSFQGAIYEQYF,NA,TRBV27,TRBJ2-7,TRBD1,14
TGTGCCAGCAGCATATCTCGACAGGGCAATGAGCAGTTCTTC,CASSISRQGNEQFF,NA,TRBV28,TRBJ2-1,TRBD1,14
TGTGCCAGCAGTGAGCGGTCTAGCGGGAGGGACCCCAAAAACATTCAGTACTTC,CASSERSSGRDPKNIQYF,NA,TRBV2,TRBJ2-4,TRBD2,18
TGTGCCAGCAGCTTAGGGCCGGGACTAGCCTACGAGCAGTACTTC,CASSLGPGLAYEQYF,NA,TRBV11-1,TRBJ2-7,TRBD2,15
TGTGCCAGTAGTACGACAGGGAGCACTGAAGCTTTCTTT,CASSTTGSTEAFF,NA,TRBV19,TRBJ1-1,TRBD1,13
TGTGCCAGTAGTATGGTCTTCGGGACAGAGAATATGAACACTGAAGCTTTCTTT,CASSMVFGTENMNTEAFF,NA,TRBV19,TRBJ1-1,TRBD1,18
TGCGCCAGCAGCTTGGATGGTCCGGGTGGCTATGGCTACACCTTC,CASSLDGPGGYGYTF,once,TRBV5-1,TRBJ1-2,NA,15
TGTGCCAGCAGCTTGGGAAATACAGGGGGAGGAAACACCATATATTTT,CASSLGNTGGGNTIYF,once,TRBV5-4,TRBJ1-3,TRBD1,16
TGTGCCAGCAGCACCCAAACGAACCAGGAGAACACTGAAGCTTTCTTT,CASSTQTNQENTEAFF,NA,TRBV21-1,TRBJ1-1,NA,16
TGTGCCAGCAGTGATTTTCTACAGAACACAGATACGCAGTATTTT,CASSDFLQNTDTQYF,NA,TRBV6-1,TRBJ2-3,NA,15
TGTGCCAGCAGCTTGGCCGGGGTCCCCGAGGACAATGAGCAGTTCTTC,CASSLAGVPEDNEQFF,NA,TRBV5-4,TRBJ2-1,NA,16
TGTGCCAGCAGCTTAGGGACAGGCACAGATACGCAGTATTTT,CASSLGTGTDTQYF,NA,TRBV7-9,TRBJ2-3,NA,14
TGTGCCAGCAGATGGACAGGGAGCTCACCCCTCCACTTT,CASRWTGSSPLHF,NA,TRBV6-5,TRBJ1-6,TRBD1,13
TGTGCCAGCAGTTTTCAGGTGGCCACTGAAGCTTTCTTT,CASSFQVATEAFF,once,TRBV6-6,TRBJ1-1,NA,13
TGTGCCAGCAGCTTAGGAGGCTTTAATCAGCCCCAGCATTTT,CASSLGGFNQPQHF,NA,TRBV7-9,TRBJ1-5,NA,14
TGTGCCAGTAGTACGTCCGGTTACTCTGGGGCCAACGTCCTGACTTTC,CASSTSGYSGANVLTF,once,TRBV19,TRBJ2-6,NA,16
TGTGCCATCAGTAGACCCGGGACAGGGTACGAGCAGTACTTC,CAISRPGTGYEQYF,NA,TRBV10-3,TRBJ2-7,TRBD1,14
TGTGCCAGCAGTTTAAGAAGACTCTACAATGAGCAGTTCTTC,CASSLRRLYNEQFF,few,TRBV27,TRBJ2-1,NA,14
TGTGCCAGCAGCTCGGACAGGACTGAAGCTTTCTTT,CASSSDRTEAFF,NA,TRBV7-9,TRBJ1-1,TRBD1,12
TGCAGTGCGACGGACTACCCTGAGCAGTTCTTC,CSATDYPEQFF,few,TRBV20-1,TRBJ2-1,NA,11
TGCGCCAGCAGCTTGGTGGGTCTAGCGGGGGGGTTCGGAGAGACCCAGTACTTC,CASSLVGLAGGFGETQYF,NA,TRBV5-1,TRBJ2-5,TRBD2,18
TGTGCCAGTAGTATGATACTTGGACAGGGGTATGGCTACACCTTC,CASSMILGQGYGYTF,NA,TRBV19,TRBJ1-2,TRBD1,15
TGTGCCAGCACCGGACAGGGGGCCTCCTATAATTCACCCCTCCACTTT,CASTGQGASYNSPLHF,NA,TRBV6-6,TRBJ1-6,TRBD1,16
TGTGCCAGCAGCTTGGTTGACAGGCCGAACACTGAAGCTTTCTTT,CASSLVDRPNTEAFF,NA,TRBV5-6,TRBJ1-1,NA,15
TGTGCCAGCAGCCAAGACGAAGGACAGGGGAACACTGAAGCTTTCTTT,CASSQDEGQGNTEAFF,NA,TRBV4-2,TRBJ1-1,TRBD1,16
TGTGCCAGCCATAACACCGGGGAGCTGTTTTTT,CASHNTGELFF,NA,TRBV25-1,TRBJ2-2,NA,11
TGTGCCAGCAGTGACCGGTGGACAGGGGATGGCTACACCTTC,CASSDRWTGDGYTF,NA,TRBV6-5,TRBJ1-2,TRBD1,14
TGTGCCAGCAGCCCAGCTAGCGGGCTACGTCGTGAGCAGTTCTTC,CASSPASGLRREQFF,NA,TRBV5-4,TRBJ2-1,TRBD2,15
TGTGCCAGCAGCTTGGTCGGGAATGCCTATGGCTACACCTTC,CASSLVGNAYGYTF,NA,TRBV5-4,TRBJ1-2,NA,14
TGTGCCAGTAGCCCGACAGTAATCTATGGCTACACCTTC,CASSPTVIYGYTF,NA,TRBV19,TRBJ1-2,NA,13
TGTGCCAGCAGTACCGGACAGGCTGGACAGCCCCAGCATTTT,CASSTGQAGQPQHF,NA,TRBV6-6,TRBJ1-5,TRBD1,14
TGTGCCAGCAGAAGCGGGACGGCCCTCTACAATGAGCAGTTCTTC,CASRSGTALYNEQFF,NA,TRBV6-5,TRBJ2-1,TRBD2,15
TGTGCCAGCAGCCAGGGACTAGCGGGGACCTACGAGCAGTACTTC,CASSQGLAGTYEQYF,NA,TRBV11-1,TRBJ2-7,TRBD2,15
TGTGCCAGCAGTGAGGTCGGGTCTAAATACAATGAGCAGTTCTTC,CASSEVGSKYNEQFF,NA,TRBV5-6,TRBJ2-1,NA,15
TGTGCCAGCAGTTTAGAGGGCGGGAGTTGGTACGAGCAGTACTTC,CASSLEGGSWYEQYF,NA,TRBV28,TRBJ2-7,TRBD2,15
TGTGCCAGCAGTTCCTGGGGGGTCCGGGAAGATACGCAGTATTTT,CASSSWGVREDTQYF,once,TRBV27,TRBJ2-3,NA,15
TGTGCCAGCAGTTACTCCACAGGTGGGGCCAACGGCCTGACTTTC,CASSYSTGGANGLTF,NA,TRBV6-6,TRBJ2-6,NA,15
TGTGCCTGGAGTCGAAGGGCAGGGAGCAATCAGCCCCAGCATTTT,CAWSRRAGSNQPQHF,once,TRBV30,TRBJ1-5,NA,15
TGTGCCAGCAGTGAGGTCCAGGGCTACGGCTACACCTTC,CASSEVQGYGYTF,once,TRBV6-4,TRBJ1-2,NA,13
TGCGCCAGCAGCTCCCCTGCGGGAGAGCGAGGGGTCCAGTACTTC,CASSSPAGERGVQYF,once,TRBV5-1,TRBJ2-5,TRBD2,15